This T cell receptor (beta chain) was identified during a study of T-cell memory formation after mild COVID-19 (dated by TCRdb to 2020 to 2022). As for the study more broadly: TCR sequence clusters from the two donors were largely donor specific. T-cell clones expanding and contracting after mild COVID-19 in two donors were tracked by longitudinal TCRalpha and TCRbeta repertoire sequencing. The cohort was made up of two young adult volunteers, one female and one male, who were previously healthy. What the study reported, not specific to this receptor: Clones that contracted from day 15 to 85 showed balanced CD4/CD8 phenotypes, whereas a second wave of clones that expanded from day 15 to 37 leaned towards CD4+. Only two mild cases were covered in the study, and larger cohorts including severe cases with pre-infection samples were considered necessary. Contracting CD4+ clones were found mainly in CM and EM memory subsets, while CD8+ clones were enriched in EMRA. Some responding clones were detected in pre-infection memory, suggesting pre-existing cross-reactive memory T cells joined the SARS-CoV-2 response. Whether the second-wave clones peaking on day 37 were SARS-CoV-2 specific was not confirmed.

Sequencing was performed on an Illumina NovaSeq 6000. cDNA libraries for TCRalpha and TCRbeta were prepared by 5'RACE using constant-segment primers, with sample barcodes and unique molecular identifiers added. RNA was extracted from every sample with Trizol reagent. Libraries were amplified in two PCR steps, with a second sample barcode and Illumina TruSeq adapters added in the second step. Libraries were sequenced on an Illumina NovaSeq with 2 x 150 bp paired-end reads. In the paper's pipeline: With migec v1.2.7, reads were demultiplexed and then collapsed into UMI-guided consensus sequences. Using mixcr v2.1.11, the UMI consensuses were aligned to TRA and TRB V and J templates and assembled into clonotypes. A clonotype was counted as expanded or contracted only when both edgeR and NoisET called the clonotype significant, with the noise models trained on biological replicates. For edgeR calls, a false discovery rate-adjusted p below 0.01 and a log2 fold-change threshold of 1 were applied. As an exploratory analysis of dynamics, PCA with hierarchical clustering was applied to max-normalized trajectories of the 1000 most abundant clonotypes. Separately sequenced CD4+ and CD8+ repertoires were used to assign the CD4 or CD8 phenotype of responding clones. Starting from the raw public reads, TCRdb applied fastp trimming at Q25, assembled clones with MiXCR and retained in-frame beta chains. Each entry is one CDR3 protein sequence, shown with its most common DNA and genes. The V and J calls follow TCRdb's processing rather than the paper's. Present in this sample are 250,000 to 350,000 distinct CDR3 sequences, roughly a fifth of which were seen just once. The top ten hold around 21% of the sample.

PBMCs were isolated by Ficoll-Paque density gradient centrifugation. This clonotype was observed a handful of times. Its antigen is not yet known. The record has no base qualities; no much larger clone is one base away. This receptor was obtained from a man between 18 and 29 years old who had mild COVID-19 (a few samples of this study predate the infection). The sample titles of this study are shuffled in the database, so cell type and time point are left out; the donor was told from shared clones. Sequencing used PBMCs or a T cell subset sorted from them (not recorded which).

The DNA sequence is as follows: TGTGCCATCAATGCGCGGCAGGGGGCGTCCGGCTACACCTTC. The encoded protein is CAINARQGASGYTF. This sequence uses TRBV10-3 and TRBJ1-2; 8 bases in between match TRBD1. CDR1 ENHRY and CDR2 SYGVKD are derived from the germline V gene. The CDR3 measures 14 amino acids from cysteine to phenylalanine. Of the read, only the CDR3 DNA is kept; its 42 bases are in frame from base 1. For this chain, trimming is 7 bases at the V end and 8 bases at the J end, and the number of junction bases without a gene match is 12.